This T cell receptor (beta chain) originates from a study of T-cell memory formation after mild COVID-19. About the research overall: TCR clustering was largely donor specific.

Notes on the study in general: The finding that pre-infection memory included some responding clones suggested that cross-reactive memory joined.

This CDR3 has 16 amino acids. Trimming removed 4 bases from V and 0 bases from J; junction bases left unmatched: 6. Germline CDR1 is MNHEY and CDR2 is SVGEGT. In its sample, this clonotype was seen a few times. Antigen specificity is unknown. TCRdb reanalysed the 5' RACE reads using MiXCR and keeps one entry per CDR3 protein. The sample holds about 340,000 distinct CDR3 sequences; 15% to 20% are singletons and the top ten take 20% to 25%. The sequenced sample consisted of PBMCs or a T cell subset sorted from them (not recorded which). The sequence came from a man in his late teens or twenties who had mild COVID-19 (a few samples of this study predate the infection). Cell type and time point are not known. The chain carries TRBV6-2 or TRBV6-3 and TRBJ2-7, with TRBD1 matching over 10 bases. The CDR3: CASSSGTGAASYEQYV. The CDR3 nucleotides are TGTGCCAGCAGTTCCGGGACAGGGGCTGCCTCCTACGAGCAGTACGTC.